This TCR beta chain was sequenced in a study of shared clonotypes between healthy human individuals. Study information: A couple of female and three male donors aged 18 to 49 were enrolled.

The data were produced by immunoSEQ multiplex PCR, yet TCRdb's version contains in-frame clones alone and is incomplete. The sample yields some 200,000 clones, roughly 93% seen once. The CDR3 has 17 residues. Germline assignment: CDR1 SGHNT and CDR2 YYREEE (reference sequence). V lost 0 bases to trimming and J lost 2 bases; unmatched junction nucleotides: 9. The gene calls are TRBV5-4 and TRBJ2-7; the match to TRBD2 covers 9 bases. Sequencing was carried out using naive CD4+ T cells sorted from blood. Subset described: CD45RA+ positively selected. The clonotype originates from a woman in her twenties or thirties in good health. CDR3 DNA: TGTGCCAGCAGCTTGGTCCTCTTAGCGGGGGAAACCTACGAGCAGTACTTC. This encodes CASSLVLLAGETYEQYF.